This T cell receptor (beta chain) was sequenced in a study of cytomegalovirus exposure and HLA in healthy donors. With respect to this clone: Its antigen is as yet unknown.

General study findings and limits: A later examination showed that TCR association rates differed by HLA locus, with DRB1 most and HLA-C fewest.

Amplification used 60 Vbeta primers and 13 Jbeta primers. The data were produced by immunoSEQ multiplex PCR, yet TCRdb's version contains in-frame clones alone and is incomplete. The repertoire holds over 110,000 clones, with about four fifths as singletons. CDR3 length: 16 amino acids. The ends lost 2 bases at V and 0 bases at J; junction bases unmatched: 5. Germline V lookup: CDR1 SGDLS, CDR2 YYNGEE. The TCR sequence derives from a male donor in good health and CMV-seropositive. The sequencing sample was made of PBMCs. The chain uses TRBV9 and TRBJ1-1; 9 positions match TRBD1. The CDR3 reads CASSVGQGQMNTEAFF. CDR3 in DNA: TGTGCCAGCAGCGTCGGACAGGGGCAGATGAACACTGAAGCTTTCTTT.